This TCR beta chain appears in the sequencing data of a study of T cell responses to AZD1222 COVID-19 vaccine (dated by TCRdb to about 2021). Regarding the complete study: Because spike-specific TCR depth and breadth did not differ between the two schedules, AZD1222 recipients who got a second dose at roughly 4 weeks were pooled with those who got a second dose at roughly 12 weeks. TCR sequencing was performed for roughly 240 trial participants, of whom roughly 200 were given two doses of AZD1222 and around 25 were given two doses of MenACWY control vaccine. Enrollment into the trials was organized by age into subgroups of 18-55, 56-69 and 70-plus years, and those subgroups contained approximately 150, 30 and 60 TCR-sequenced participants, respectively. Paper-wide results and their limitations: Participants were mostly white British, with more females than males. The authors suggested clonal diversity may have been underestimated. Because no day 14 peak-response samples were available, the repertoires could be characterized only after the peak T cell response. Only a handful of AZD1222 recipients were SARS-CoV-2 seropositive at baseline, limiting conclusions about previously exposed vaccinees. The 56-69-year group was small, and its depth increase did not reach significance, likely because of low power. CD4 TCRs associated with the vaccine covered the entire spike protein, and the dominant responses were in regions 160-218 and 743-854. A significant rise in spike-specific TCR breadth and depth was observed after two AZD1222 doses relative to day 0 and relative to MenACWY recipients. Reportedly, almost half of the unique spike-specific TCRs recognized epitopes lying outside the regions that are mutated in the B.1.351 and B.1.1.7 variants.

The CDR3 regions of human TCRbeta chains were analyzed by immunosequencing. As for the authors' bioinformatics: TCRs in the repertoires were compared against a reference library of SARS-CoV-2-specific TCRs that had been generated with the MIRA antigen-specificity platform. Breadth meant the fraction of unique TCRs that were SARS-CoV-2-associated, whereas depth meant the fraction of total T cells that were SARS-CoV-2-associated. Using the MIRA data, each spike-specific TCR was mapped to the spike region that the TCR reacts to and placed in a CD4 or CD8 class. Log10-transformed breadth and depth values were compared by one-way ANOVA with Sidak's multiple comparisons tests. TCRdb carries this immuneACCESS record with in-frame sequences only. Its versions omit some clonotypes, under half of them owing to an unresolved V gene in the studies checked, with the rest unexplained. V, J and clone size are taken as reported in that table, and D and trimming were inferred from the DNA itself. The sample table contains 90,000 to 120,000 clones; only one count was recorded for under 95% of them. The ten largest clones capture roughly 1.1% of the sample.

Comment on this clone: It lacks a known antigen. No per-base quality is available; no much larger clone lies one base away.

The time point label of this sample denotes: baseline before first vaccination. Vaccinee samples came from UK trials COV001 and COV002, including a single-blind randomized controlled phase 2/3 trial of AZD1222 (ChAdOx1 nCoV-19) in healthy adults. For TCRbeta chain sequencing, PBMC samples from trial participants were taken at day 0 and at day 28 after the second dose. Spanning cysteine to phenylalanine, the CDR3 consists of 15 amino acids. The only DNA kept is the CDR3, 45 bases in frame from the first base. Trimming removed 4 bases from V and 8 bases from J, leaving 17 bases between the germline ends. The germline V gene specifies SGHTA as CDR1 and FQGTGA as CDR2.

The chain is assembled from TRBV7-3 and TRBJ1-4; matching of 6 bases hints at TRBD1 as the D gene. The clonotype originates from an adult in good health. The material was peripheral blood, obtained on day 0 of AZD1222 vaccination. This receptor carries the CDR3 CASSSGRDKGEKLFF. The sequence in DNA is TGTGCCAGCAGCTCTGGCCGGGACAAAGGCGAAAAACTGTTTTTT.